This TCR beta chain was found in a study of blood T cell repertoires in COVID-19. Study background: The study drew acute and convalescent COVID-19 samples from the United States, Italy and Spain. T cells, B-cell-depleted T cells, or PBMCs provided the cDNA or gDNA that served as material.

Per the study methods: It was from reference gene primer amplification that nucleated cell counts were estimated. The method was immunoSEQ multiplex PCR; TCRdb's version includes in-frame clones alone and lacks a portion of them. The DNA was the basis for D and trimming; V, J and clone size are from that table. The repertoire holds 110,000 or so clones, with less than 80% as singletons. Germline CDR1 LNHDA, CDR2 SQIVND (reference sequence). This CDR3 region has 15 residues. The V gene end was trimmed by 4 bases and the J gene end by 2 bases; junction bases not matched to a gene: 8. The specimen sequenced was peripheral blood. The chain couples TRBV19 to TRBJ2-7; 7 bases line up with TRBD2. The origin of this receptor is a man in his forties or fifties with acute or convalescent COVID-19. The CDR3 DNA follows: TGTGCCAGTAGTAATGAAGCGGGATATCCCTACGAGCAGTACTTC. It yields the protein CASSNEAGYPYEQYF.